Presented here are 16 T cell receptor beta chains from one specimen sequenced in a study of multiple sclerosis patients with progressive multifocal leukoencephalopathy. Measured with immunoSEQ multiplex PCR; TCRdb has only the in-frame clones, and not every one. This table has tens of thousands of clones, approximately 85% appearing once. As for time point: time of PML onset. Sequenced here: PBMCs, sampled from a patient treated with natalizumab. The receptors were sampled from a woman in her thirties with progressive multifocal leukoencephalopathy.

CDR3 DNA: TGCGCCAGCAGCCAAGTACTAGCGGGAGTAGGAACCGGGGAGCTGTTTTTT. Translating it yields CASSQVLAGVGTGELFF. The chain couples TRBV4-1 to TRBJ2-2, with 11 bases that match TRBD2. Germline V gene lookup returns CDR1 MGHRA and CDR2 YSYEKL. The CDR3 is 17 amino acids. Trimming at V came to 1 base and at J to 5 bases, leaving 6 bases not matched to a gene.

The CDR3 nucleotides are TGTGCCTGGAGCTTTTTTGGGGGGGGGACCACAGATACGCAGTATTTT. Translated: CAWSFFGGGTTDTQYF. The rearrangement links TRBV30 to TRBJ2-3, with 7 positions matching TRBD2. Germline CDR1 and CDR2: GTSNPN and SVGIG (reference sequence). The ends lost 3 bases at V and 2 bases at J; junction bases unmatched: 11. The CDR3 consists of 16 residues.

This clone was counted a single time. The CDR3 coding sequence is TGTGCCAGCAGCTATGGGACAGCCTTAGGAACAGATACGCAGTATTTT. Protein: CASSYGTALGTDTQYF. The chain uses TRBV5-6 and TRBJ2-3; 7 bases align to TRBD1. V lost 3 bases, J lost 3 bases, and 10 bases stayed unmatched. This CDR3 is 16 amino acids long. Germline V gene data show CDR1 as SGHDT and CDR2 as YYEEEE.

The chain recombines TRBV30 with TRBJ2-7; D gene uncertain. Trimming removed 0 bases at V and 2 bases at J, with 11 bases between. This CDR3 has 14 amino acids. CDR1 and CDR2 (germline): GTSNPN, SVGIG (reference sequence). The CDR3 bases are TGTGCCTGGAGTGTAACTGGCCTCACCTACGAGCAGTACTTC. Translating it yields CAWSVTGLTYEQYF.

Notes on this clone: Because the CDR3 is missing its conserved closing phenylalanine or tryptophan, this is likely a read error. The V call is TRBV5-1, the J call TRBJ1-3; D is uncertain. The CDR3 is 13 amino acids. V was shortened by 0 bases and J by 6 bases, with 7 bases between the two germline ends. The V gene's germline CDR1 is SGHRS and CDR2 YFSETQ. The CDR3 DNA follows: TGCGCCAGCAGCTTGGGAGGAGAAAACACCATATATTCT. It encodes CASSLGGENTIYS.

CDR3 DNA: TGCGCCAGCAGCCAACAGGGATCTGGCTACACCTTC. This codes for CASSQQGSGYTF. The chain has TRBV5-1 and TRBJ1-2; possibly TRBD1 for D (6 bases). The ends were cut back, 4 bases at V and 7 bases at J, with 11 bases in the middle. Germline values: CDR1 SGHRS, CDR2 YFSETQ. The CDR3 extends over 12 amino acids.

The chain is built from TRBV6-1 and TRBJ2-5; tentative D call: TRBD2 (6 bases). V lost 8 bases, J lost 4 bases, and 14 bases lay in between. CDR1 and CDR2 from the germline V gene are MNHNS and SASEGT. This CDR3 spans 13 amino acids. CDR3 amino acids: CASHPGAGETQYF. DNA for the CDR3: TGTGCCAGCCACCCGGGAGCCGGAGAGACCCAGTACTTC.

CDR3 DNA sequence: TGTGCCAGCAGCGAACAGAGCTCTGGAAACACCATATATTTT. Its protein product is CASSEQSSGNTIYF. The chain links TRBV7-9 to TRBJ1-3; D is unclear. CDR1 and CDR2 (germline): SEHNR, FQNEAQ (reference sequence). The CDR3 totals 14 residues. The V and J ends lost 5 bases and 0 bases respectively, with 8 bases between them.

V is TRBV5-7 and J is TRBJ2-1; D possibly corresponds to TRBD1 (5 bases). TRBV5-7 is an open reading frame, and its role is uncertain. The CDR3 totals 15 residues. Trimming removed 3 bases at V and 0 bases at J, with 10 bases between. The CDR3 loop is CASSSGFSSYNEQFF. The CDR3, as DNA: TGTGCCAGCAGCTCAGGGTTTAGCTCCTACAATGAGCAGTTCTTC.

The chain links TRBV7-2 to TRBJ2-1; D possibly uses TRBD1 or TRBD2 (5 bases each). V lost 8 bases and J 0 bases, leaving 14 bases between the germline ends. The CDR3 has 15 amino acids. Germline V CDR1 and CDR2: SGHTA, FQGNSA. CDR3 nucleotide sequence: TGTGCCAGCCGGGGCCCGGGGAGCTCCTACAATGAGCAGTTCTTC. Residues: CASRGPGSSYNEQFF. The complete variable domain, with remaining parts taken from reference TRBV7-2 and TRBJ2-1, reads GAGVSQSPSNKVTEKGKDVELRCDPISGHTALYWYRQSLGQGLEFLIYFQGNSAPDKSGLPSDRFSAERTGGSVSTLTIQRTQQEDSAVYLCASRGPGSSYNEQFFGPGTRLTVL.

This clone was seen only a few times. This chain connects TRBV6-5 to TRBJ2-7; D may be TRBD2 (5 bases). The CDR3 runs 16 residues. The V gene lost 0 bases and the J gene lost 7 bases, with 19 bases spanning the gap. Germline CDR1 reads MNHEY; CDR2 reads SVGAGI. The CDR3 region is CASSYSTPEGLWEQYF. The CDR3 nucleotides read TGTGCCAGCAGTTACTCGACGCCAGAGGGTTTGTGGGAGCAGTACTTC.

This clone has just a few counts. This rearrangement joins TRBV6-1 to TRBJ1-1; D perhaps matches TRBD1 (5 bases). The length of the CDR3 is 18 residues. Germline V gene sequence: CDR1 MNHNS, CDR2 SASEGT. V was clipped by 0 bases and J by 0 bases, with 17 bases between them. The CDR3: CASSEAAGVMGLNTEAFF. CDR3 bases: TGTGCCAGCAGTGAAGCGGCGGGGGTCATGGGGTTGAACACTGAAGCTTTCTTT.

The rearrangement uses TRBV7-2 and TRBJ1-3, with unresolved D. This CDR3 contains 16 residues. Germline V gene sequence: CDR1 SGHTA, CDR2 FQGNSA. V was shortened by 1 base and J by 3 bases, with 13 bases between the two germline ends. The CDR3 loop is CASSLGPLADGNTIYF. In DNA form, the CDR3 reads TGTGCCAGCAGCTTAGGCCCCTTGGCAGATGGAAACACCATATATTTT.

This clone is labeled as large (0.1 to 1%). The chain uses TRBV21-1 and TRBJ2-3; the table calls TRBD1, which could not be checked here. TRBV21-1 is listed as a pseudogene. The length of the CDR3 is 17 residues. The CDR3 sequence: CASSKPLYRWLTDTQYF. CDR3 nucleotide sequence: TGTGCCAGCAGCAAACCCCTTTACAGGTGGTTGACAGATACGCAGTATTTT.

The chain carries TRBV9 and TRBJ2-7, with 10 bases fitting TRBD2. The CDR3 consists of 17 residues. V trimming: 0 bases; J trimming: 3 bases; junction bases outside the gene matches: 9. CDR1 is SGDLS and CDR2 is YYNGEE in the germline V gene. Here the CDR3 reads CASSVGAGGRNFYEQYF. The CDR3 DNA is TGTGCCAGCAGCGTAGGAGCGGGGGGGCGAAATTTCTACGAGCAGTACTTC.

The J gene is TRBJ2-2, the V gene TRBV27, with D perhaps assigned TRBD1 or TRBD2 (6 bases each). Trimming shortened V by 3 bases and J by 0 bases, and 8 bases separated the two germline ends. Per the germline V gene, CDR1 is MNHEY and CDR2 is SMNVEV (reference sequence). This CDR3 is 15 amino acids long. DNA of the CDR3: TGTGCCAGCAGTTTGAGGGGGGCGAACACCGGGGAGCTGTTTTTT. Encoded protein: CASSLRGANTGELFF.